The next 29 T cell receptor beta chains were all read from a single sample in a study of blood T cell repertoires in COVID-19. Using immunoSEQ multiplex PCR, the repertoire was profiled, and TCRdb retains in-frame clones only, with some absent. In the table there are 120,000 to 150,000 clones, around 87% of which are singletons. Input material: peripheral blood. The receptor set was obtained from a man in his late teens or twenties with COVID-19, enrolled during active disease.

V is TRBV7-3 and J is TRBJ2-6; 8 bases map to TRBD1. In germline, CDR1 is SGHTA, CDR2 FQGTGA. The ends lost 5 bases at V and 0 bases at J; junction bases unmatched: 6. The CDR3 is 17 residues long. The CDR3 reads CASSRTGTGSGANVLTF. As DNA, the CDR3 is TGTGCCAGCAGCCGAACCGGGACAGGCTCTGGGGCCAACGTCCTGACTTTC.

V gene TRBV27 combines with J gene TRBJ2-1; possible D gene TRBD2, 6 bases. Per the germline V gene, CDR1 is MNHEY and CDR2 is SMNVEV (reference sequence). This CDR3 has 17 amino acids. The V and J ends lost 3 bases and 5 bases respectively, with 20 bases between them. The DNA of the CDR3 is TGTGCCAGCAGTTTCGGTGTAGGTAGCGGCCGGAACAATGAGCAGTTCTTC. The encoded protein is CASSFGVGSGRNNEQFF.

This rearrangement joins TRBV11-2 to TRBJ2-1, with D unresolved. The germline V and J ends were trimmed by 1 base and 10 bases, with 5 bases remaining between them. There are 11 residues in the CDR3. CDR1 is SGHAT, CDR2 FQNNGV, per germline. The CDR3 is CASSLGREQFF. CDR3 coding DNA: TGTGCCAGCAGCTTAGGTCGGGAGCAGTTCTTC. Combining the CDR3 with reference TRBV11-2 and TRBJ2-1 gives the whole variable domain EAGVAQSPRYKIIEKRQSVAFWCNPISGHATLYWYQQILGQGPKLLIQFQNNGVVDDSQLPKDRFSAERLKGVDSTLKIQPAKLEDSAVYLCASSLGREQFFGPGTRLTVL.

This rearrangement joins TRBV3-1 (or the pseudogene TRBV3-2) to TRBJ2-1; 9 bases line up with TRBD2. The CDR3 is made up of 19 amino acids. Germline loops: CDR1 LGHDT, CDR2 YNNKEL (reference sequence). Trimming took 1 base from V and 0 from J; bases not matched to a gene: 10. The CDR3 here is CASSQVWPSGIYSYNEQFF. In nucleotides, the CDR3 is TGTGCCAGCAGCCAAGTTTGGCCTAGCGGGATTTACTCCTACAATGAGCAGTTCTTC.

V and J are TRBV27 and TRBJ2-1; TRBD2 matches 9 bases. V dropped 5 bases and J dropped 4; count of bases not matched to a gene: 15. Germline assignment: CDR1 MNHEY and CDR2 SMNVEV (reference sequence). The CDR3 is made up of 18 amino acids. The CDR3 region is CASSPVSSSSGVYNEQFF. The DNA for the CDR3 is TGTGCCAGCAGTCCCGTTAGTTCTTCTAGCGGGGTTTACAATGAGCAGTTCTTC.

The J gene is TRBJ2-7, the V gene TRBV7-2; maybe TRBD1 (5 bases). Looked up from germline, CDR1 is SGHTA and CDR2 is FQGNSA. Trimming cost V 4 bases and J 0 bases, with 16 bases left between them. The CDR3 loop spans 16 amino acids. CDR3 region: CASSYAGYSSSYEQYF. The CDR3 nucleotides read TGTGCCAGCAGCTATGCAGGGTACAGTAGCTCCTACGAGCAGTACTTC. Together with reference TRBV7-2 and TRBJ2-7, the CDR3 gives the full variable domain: GAGVSQSPSNKVTEKGKDVELRCDPISGHTALYWYRQSLGQGLEFLIYFQGNSAPDKSGLPSDRFSAERTGGSVSTLTIQRTQQEDSAVYLCASSYAGYSSSYEQYFGPGTRLTVT.

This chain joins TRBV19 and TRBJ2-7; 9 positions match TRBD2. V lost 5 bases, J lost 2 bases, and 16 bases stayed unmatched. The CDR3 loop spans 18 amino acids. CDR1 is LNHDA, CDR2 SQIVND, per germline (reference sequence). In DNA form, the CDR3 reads TGTGCCAGTAGTTTCCGGGACAGCGCTCTAGCGGGACCCTACGAGCAGTACTTC. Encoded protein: CASSFRDSALAGPYEQYF.

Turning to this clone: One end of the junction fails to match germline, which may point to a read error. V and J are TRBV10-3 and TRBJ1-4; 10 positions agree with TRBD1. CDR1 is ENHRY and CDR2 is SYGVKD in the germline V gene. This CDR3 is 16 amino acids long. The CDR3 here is CAISSSGQGEDEKLLF. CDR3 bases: TGTGCCATCAGCAGCTCCGGACAGGGGGAAGATGAAAAACTGCTTTTT.

Written as DNA, the CDR3 is TGTGCCACCAGTGATCGCGGACAACCCTCCTACGAGCAGTACTTC. Translating it yields CATSDRGQPSYEQYF. This chain uses TRBV24-1 with TRBJ2-7, with a tentative D call TRBD1 (5 bases). Trimming left V 3 bases short and J 0 bases short, with 11 bases between. The CDR3 runs 15 residues. Germline values: CDR1 KGHDR, CDR2 SFDVKD.

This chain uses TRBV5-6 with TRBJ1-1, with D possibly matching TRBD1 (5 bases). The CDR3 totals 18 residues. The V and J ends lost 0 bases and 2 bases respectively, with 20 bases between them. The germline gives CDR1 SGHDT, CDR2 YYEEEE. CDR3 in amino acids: CASSLAILRRDPNTEAFF. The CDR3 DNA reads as TGTGCCAGCAGCTTGGCCATTCTGCGGCGGGACCCCAACACTGAAGCTTTCTTT.

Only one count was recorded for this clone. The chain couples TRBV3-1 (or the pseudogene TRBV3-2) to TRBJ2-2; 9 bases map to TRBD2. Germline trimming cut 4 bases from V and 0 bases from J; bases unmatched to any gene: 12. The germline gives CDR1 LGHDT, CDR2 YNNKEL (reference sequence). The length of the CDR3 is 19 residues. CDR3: CASSLNPREGFANTGELFF. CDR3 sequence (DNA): TGTGCCAGCAGCCTCAACCCGCGGGAGGGGTTCGCGAACACCGGGGAGCTGTTTTTT.

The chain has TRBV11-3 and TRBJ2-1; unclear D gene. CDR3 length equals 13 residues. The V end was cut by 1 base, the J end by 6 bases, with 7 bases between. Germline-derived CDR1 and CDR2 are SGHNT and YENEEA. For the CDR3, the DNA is TGTGCCAGCAGCTTAGGTAGCAGCAATGAGCAGTTCTTC. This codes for CASSLGSSNEQFF.

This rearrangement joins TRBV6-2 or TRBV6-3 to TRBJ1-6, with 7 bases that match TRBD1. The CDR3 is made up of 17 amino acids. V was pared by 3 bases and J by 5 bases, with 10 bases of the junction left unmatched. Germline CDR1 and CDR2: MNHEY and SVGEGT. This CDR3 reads CASSYRATGMNNSPLHF. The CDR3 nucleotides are TGTGCCAGCAGTTATCGAGCGACAGGGATGAATAATTCACCCCTCCACTTT.

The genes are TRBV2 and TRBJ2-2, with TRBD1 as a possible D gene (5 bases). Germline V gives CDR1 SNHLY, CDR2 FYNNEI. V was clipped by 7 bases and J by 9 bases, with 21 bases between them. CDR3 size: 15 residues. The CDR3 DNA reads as TGTGCCAGCAAGGGGCTCCCCGAAGGGTGGCGGGAGCTGTTTTTT. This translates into CASKGLPEGWRELFF.

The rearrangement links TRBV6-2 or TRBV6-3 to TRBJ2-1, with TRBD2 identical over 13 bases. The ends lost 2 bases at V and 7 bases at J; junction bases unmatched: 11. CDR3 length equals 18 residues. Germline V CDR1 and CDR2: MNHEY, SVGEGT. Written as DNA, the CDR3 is TGTGCCAGCAGTTACCCGACTAGCGGGGGGTTTTCTGGTAATGAGCAGTTCTTC. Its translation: CASSYPTSGGFSGNEQFF.

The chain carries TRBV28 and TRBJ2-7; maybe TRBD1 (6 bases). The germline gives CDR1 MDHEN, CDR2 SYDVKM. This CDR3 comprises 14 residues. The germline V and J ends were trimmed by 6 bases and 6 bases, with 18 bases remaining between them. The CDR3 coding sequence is TGTGCCAGCAGCTTCAGGGGCCGCCGGACCGAGCAGTACTTC. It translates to CASSFRGRRTEQYF.

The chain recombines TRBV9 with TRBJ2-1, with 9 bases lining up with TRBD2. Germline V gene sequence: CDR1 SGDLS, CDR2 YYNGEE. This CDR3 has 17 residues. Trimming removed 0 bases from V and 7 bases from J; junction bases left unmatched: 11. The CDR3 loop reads CASSVGNSGSIKNEQFF. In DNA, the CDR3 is TGTGCCAGCAGCGTAGGAAATAGCGGGAGTATCAAGAATGAGCAGTTCTTC.

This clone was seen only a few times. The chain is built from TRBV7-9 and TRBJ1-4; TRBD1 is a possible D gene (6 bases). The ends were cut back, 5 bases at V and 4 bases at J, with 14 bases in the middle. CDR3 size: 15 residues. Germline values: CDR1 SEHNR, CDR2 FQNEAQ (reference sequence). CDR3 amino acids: CASSRTGLGNEKLFF. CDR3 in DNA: TGTGCCAGCAGCCGAACAGGGTTGGGTAATGAAAAACTGTTTTTT.

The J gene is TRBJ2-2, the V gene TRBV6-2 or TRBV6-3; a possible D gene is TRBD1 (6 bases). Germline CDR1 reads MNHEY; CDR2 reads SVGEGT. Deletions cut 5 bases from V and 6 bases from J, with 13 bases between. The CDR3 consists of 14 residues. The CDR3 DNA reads TGTGCCAGCAGTCTCCCACAGGGTGCCGGGGAGCTGTTTTTT. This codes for CASSLPQGAGELFF.

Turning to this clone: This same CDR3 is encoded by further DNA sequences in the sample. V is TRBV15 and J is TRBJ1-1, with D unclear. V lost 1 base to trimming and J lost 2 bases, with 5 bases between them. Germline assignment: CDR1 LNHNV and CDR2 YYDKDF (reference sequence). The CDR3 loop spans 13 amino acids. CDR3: CATSRGGNTEAFF. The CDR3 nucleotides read TGTGCCACCAGCAGAGGAGGTAACACTGAAGCTTTCTTT.

CDR3 nucleotide sequence: TGTGCCACCAGTTCAACAGGCCAGGTAATGCATTTT. This translates into CATSSTGQVMHF. V gene TRBV24-1 combines with J gene TRBJ1-5; D may be TRBD1 (5 bases). This CDR3 is 12 amino acids long. Germline CDR1 reads KGHDR; CDR2 reads SFDVKD. With 6 bases removed from V and 15 bases from J, the gap between germline ends came to 17 bases.

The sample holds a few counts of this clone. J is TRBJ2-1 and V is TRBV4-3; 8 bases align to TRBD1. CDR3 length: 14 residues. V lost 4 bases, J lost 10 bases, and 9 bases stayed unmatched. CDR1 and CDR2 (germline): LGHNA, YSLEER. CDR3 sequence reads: CASSPTGVGGEQFF. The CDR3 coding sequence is TGCGCCAGCAGCCCGACAGGGGTTGGTGGGGAGCAGTTCTTC.

In DNA form, the CDR3 reads TGCGCCAGCAGCCAAGTGGGGGCGGTGGGCTACACCTTC. It encodes CASSQVGAVGYTF. This chain links TRBV4-3 with TRBJ1-2; tentative D call: TRBD1 (6 bases). This CDR3 has 13 residues. Per germline, CDR1 LGHNA and CDR2 YSLEER. Trimming pared 1 base from V and 8 bases from J, leaving 11 bases between.

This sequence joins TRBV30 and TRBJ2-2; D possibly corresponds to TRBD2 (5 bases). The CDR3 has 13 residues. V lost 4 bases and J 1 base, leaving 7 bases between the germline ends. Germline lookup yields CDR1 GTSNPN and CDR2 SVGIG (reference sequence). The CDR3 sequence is CAWNGLNTGELFF. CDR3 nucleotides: TGTGCCTGGAACGGACTGAACACCGGGGAGCTGTTTTTT.

The CDR3 spells CASSEDTYNEQFF. CDR3 in DNA: TGTGCCAGCAGTGAGGACACCTACAATGAGCAGTTCTTC. The gene calls are TRBV6-4 and TRBJ2-1; the D gene is possibly TRBD1 (5 bases). The CDR3 is 13 amino acids. Between the trimmed V and J ends, which lost 3 bases and 2 bases, there was a span of 5 bases. Germline CDR1 is MRHNA and CDR2 is SNTAGT.

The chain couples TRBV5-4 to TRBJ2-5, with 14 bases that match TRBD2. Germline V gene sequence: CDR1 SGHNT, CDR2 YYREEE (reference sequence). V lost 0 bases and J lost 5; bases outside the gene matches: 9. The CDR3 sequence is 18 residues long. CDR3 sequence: CASSLGLRLAGGGETQYF. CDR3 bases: TGTGCCAGCAGCTTGGGCCTAAGACTAGCGGGAGGGGGGGAGACCCAGTACTTC.

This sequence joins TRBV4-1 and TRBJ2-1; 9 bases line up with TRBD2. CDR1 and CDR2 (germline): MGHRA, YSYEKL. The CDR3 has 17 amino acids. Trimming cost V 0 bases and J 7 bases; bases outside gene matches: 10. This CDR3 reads CASSQELMAGGGNEQFF. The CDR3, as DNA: TGCGCCAGCAGCCAAGAACTGATGGCGGGAGGGGGGAATGAGCAGTTCTTC.

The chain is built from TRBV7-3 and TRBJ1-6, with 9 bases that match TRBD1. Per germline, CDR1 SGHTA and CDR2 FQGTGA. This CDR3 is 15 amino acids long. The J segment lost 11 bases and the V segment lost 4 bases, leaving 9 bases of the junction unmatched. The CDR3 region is CASSSGQGWGAPLHF. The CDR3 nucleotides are TGTGCCAGCAGCTCGGGACAGGGATGGGGTGCACCCCTCCACTTT. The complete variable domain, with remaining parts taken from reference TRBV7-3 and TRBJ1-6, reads GAGVSQTPSNKVTEKGKYVELRCDPISGHTALYWYRQSLGQGPEFLIYFQGTGAADDSGLPNDRFFAVRPEGSVSTLKIQRTERGDSAVYLCASSSGQGWGAPLHFGNGTRLTVT.

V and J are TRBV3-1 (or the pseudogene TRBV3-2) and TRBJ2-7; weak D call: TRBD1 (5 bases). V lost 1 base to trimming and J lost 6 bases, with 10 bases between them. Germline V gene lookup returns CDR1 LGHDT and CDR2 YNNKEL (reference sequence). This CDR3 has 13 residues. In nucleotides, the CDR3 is TGTGCCAGCAGCCAAGGGCAGGGTACCGAGCAGTACTTC. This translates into CASSQGQGTEQYF.